This T cell receptor (beta chain) was profiled in a study of blood T cell repertoires in COVID-19. Study-wide background: Collection of acute and convalescent COVID-19 samples took place in the United States, Italy and Spain. In each case, the material was cDNA or gDNA derived from T cells, B-cell-depleted T cells, or PBMCs.

The germline CDR1 and CDR2 sequences are SGHTA and FQGTGA. The length of the CDR3 is 15 residues. Trimming at V came to 5 bases and at J to 2 bases, leaving 6 bases not matched to a gene. In the study's own analysis: Cell counts per sample came from amplifying reference gene primers. Clones were read by immunoSEQ multiplex PCR, and TCRdb kept only the in-frame ones, dropping some. The DNA was the basis for D and trimming; V, J and clone size are from that table. The data contain some 400,000 clones, around 90% of them singletons. Sequences were obtained from peripheral blood. The sequence was collected from a human donor in a cohort sampled during active COVID-19. This sequence joins TRBV7-3 and TRBJ2-3, with 8 bases identical to TRBD2. The chain's CDR3 is CASSTGLALTDTQYF. The CDR3 coding sequence is TGTGCCAGCAGCACCGGACTAGCTCTCACAGATACGCAGTATTTT.